These 19 T cell receptor beta chains share one sample of origin, sequenced in a study of identical twins. TCRdb itself ran the 5' RACE reads through MiXCR, one entry per CDR3 protein. The table includes roughly 1.6 million distinct CDR3 sequences, around 29% detected once. The sequenced sample consisted of cord blood. The receptors stem from a newborn girl in good health.

A few counts support this clonotype. The rearrangement links TRBV9 to TRBJ2-1; possibly TRBD2 for D (6 bases). V dropped 4 bases and J dropped 8 bases, with 13 bases sitting between them. In germline, CDR1 is SGDLS, CDR2 YYNGEE. The CDR3 contains 13 residues. As DNA, the CDR3 is TGTGCCAGCAGCTCTACTAGCCGGGATGAGCAGTTCTTC. This codes for CASSSTSRDEQFF.

This clonotype occurred a few times. The chain has TRBV19 and TRBJ2-3; possibly TRBD2 for D (6 bases). CDR3 length equals 15 residues. Per the germline V gene, CDR1 is LNHDA and CDR2 is SQIVND (reference sequence). Trimming stripped 7 bases from V and 11 bases from J, with 25 bases between. The CDR3 sequence: CASTQRATRVVRQYF. CDR3 sequence (DNA): TGTGCCAGTACCCAAAGGGCGACTAGAGTCGTCCGGCAGTATTTT.

This clonotype was seen a handful of times. The rearrangement joins TRBV6-5 to TRBJ1-1; TRBD1 aligns across 7 bases. The length of the CDR3 is 15 residues. Germline V gene data show CDR1 as MNHEY and CDR2 as SVGAGI. V gave up 0 bases and J gave up 1 base; unmatched junction bases: 2. CDR3: CASSYSNRGNTEAFF. The DNA of the CDR3 is TGTGCCAGCAGTTACTCGAACAGGGGGAACACTGAAGCTTTCTTT.

This chain links TRBV21-1 with TRBJ2-3; TRBD2 is the table's D call, not checked against the DNA. TRBV21-1 is annotated as a pseudogene. The CDR3 covers 19 residues. The DNA of the CDR3 is TGTGCCAGCAGCAAAGGTGGGCTAGCGGAGGGCTCTAGCACAGATACGCAGTATTTT. Its translation: CASSKGGLAEGSSTDTQYF.

Ten or more counts support this clonotype. This chain connects TRBV27 to TRBJ2-3, with D uncertain. The CDR3 contains 10 residues. The germline V and J ends were trimmed by 8 bases and 7 bases, with 7 bases remaining between them. Germline values: CDR1 MNHEY, CDR2 SMNVEV (reference sequence). CDR3 amino acids: CASLKNTQYF. In DNA, the CDR3 is TGTGCCAGCTTAAAAAATACGCAGTATTTT.

This clonotype came up a few times. The chain uses TRBV7-9 and TRBJ1-1, with TRBD1 identical over 7 bases. Germline values: CDR1 SEHNR, CDR2 FQNEAQ (reference sequence). This CDR3 has 15 residues. After removal of 0 bases from V and 1 base from J, the junction contained 2 bases not matched to a gene. The CDR3 sequence is CASSLATGENTEAFF. In nucleotides, the CDR3 is TGTGCCAGCAGCTTAGCCACAGGGGAGAACACTGAAGCTTTCTTT.

The gene calls are TRBV28 and TRBJ2-5, with D perhaps TRBD2 (6 bases). Germline CDR1 and CDR2: MDHEN and SYDVKM. The CDR3 is 17 residues long. Deletions cut 6 bases from V and 11 bases from J, with 31 bases between. In nucleotides, the CDR3 is TGTGCCAGCAGCCCAGGAGGGTGGAACGCGACCTACAATGAGCAGTACTTC. It translates to CASSPGGWNATYNEQYF.

This chain uses TRBV11-1 with TRBJ2-1, with TRBD2 identical over 9 bases. The CDR3 spans 17 residues. From germline, CDR1 is SGHAT and CDR2 FQDESV (reference sequence). The V gene end was trimmed by 0 bases and the J gene end by 9 bases; junction bases not matched to a gene: 12. CDR3 nucleotides: TGTGCCAGCAGCTTAGCCTACAGCCTAGCGGGATTGGGTGAGCAGTTCTTC. Translation gives CASSLAYSLAGLGEQFF.

V usage is TRBV3-1 and J usage is TRBJ1-3; D remains ambiguous. Germline assignment: CDR1 LGHDT and CDR2 YNNKEL (reference sequence). Trimming cost V 1 base and J 8 bases, with 9 bases left between them. The CDR3 runs to 13 residues. CDR3 sequence (DNA): TGTGCCAGCAGCCAAGTGCTCGGATACACCATATATTTT. Encoded protein: CASSQVLGYTIYF.

This clonotype occurred many times. The genes are TRBV6-5 and TRBJ2-7; 7 nucleotides match TRBD2. CDR1 and CDR2 from the germline V gene are MNHEY and SVGAGI. Germline trimming cut 8 bases from V and 7 bases from J; bases unmatched to any gene: 8. There are 12 residues in the CDR3. The CDR3 DNA sequence: TGTGCCAGCGGCCTGCGGGGGTATGAGCAGTACTTC. Amino acid sequence: CASGLRGYEQYF.

As to this clonotype: A junction end diverges from the germline sequence, so it may reflect a read error. This rearrangement joins TRBV20-1 to TRBJ2-3; the D call may be TRBD1 or TRBD2 (5 bases each). CDR1 is DFQATT and CDR2 is SNEGSKA in the germline V gene (reference sequence). The CDR3 totals 14 residues. Here the CDR3 DNA reads TGCAGTGCTAGGGGGGAGTTGGACACAGATACGCGGTATTTT. This encodes CSARGELDTDTRYF.

V is TRBV20-1 and J is TRBJ1-4, with 7 bases aligning to TRBD1. The germline V gene has CDR1 DFQATT and CDR2 SNEGSKA (reference sequence). Germline trimming cut 4 bases from V and 2 bases from J; bases unmatched to any gene: 4. CDR3 length: 14 residues. CDR3 sequence reads: CSATVTGTNEKLFF. The CDR3 coding sequence is TGCAGTGCTACGGTGACAGGGACTAATGAAAAACTGTTTTTT.

The table lists this clonotype with many counts. The V and J genes are TRBV12-3 or TRBV12-4 and TRBJ2-1; D may correspond to TRBD1 or TRBD2 (5 bases each). Trimming took 7 bases from V and 4 from J, leaving 17 bases between them. The CDR3 has 15 residues. CDR3 coding DNA: TGTGCCAGCATGGAGAGGGACCCGGGTTACAATGAGCAGTTCTTC. The encoded protein is CASMERDPGYNEQFF.

This clonotype has a handful of counts. The chain is built from TRBV5-1 and TRBJ2-7; D not certain. Germline values: CDR1 SGHRS, CDR2 YFSETQ. The V end lost 0 bases, the J end lost 2 bases, and 9 bases lay between the germline ends. CDR3 size: 14 residues. This chain's CDR3 is CASSLGWQTYEQYF. CDR3 nucleotide sequence: TGCGCCAGCAGCTTGGGCTGGCAGACCTACGAGCAGTACTTC.

The chain recombines TRBV28 with TRBJ2-7, with D perhaps TRBD1 (6 bases). The germline V and J ends were trimmed by 4 bases and 6 bases, with 16 bases remaining between them. This CDR3 contains 14 residues. The V gene's germline CDR1 is MDHEN and CDR2 SYDVKM. The CDR3 DNA reads as TGTGCCAGCAGTTACGTTCAGGGGCTACGCGAGCAGTACTTC. Protein sequence: CASSYVQGLREQYF.

Points on this clonotype: Given a much more abundant clone one base away, this may be a read error. The chain recombines TRBV25-1 with TRBJ1-5; D is unresolved. Trimming cost V 2 bases and J 0 bases, with 8 bases left between them. The CDR3 runs 15 residues. CDR1 is MGHDK, CDR2 SYGVNS, per germline. The CDR3 is CASSEGEYSNQPQHF. CDR3 bases: TGTGCCAGCAGTGAAGGGGAATATAGCAATCAGCCCCAGCATTTT.

This clonotype was seen only a few times. V usage is TRBV6-1 and J usage is TRBJ1-2; tentative D call: TRBD1 (5 bases). This CDR3 is built from 14 residues. The V gene lost 4 bases and the J gene lost 6 bases, with 15 bases spanning the gap. Germline CDR1 is MNHNS and CDR2 is SASEGT. This CDR3 reads CASSVPSSRDGYTF. CDR3 bases: TGTGCCAGCAGTGTACCTTCCAGCAGGGATGGCTACACCTTC.

The chain couples TRBV4-2 to TRBJ1-4; unclear D gene. CDR1 and CDR2 (germline): LGHNA, YNFKEQ. Trimming stripped 0 bases from V and 4 bases from J, with 12 bases between. This CDR3 region has 16 residues. DNA of the CDR3: TGTGCCAGCAGCCAAGATCGGGCCGTAGGTAATGAAAAACTGTTTTTT. It specifies CASSQDRAVGNEKLFF.

CDR3 coding DNA: TGTGCCAGCAGCTCGCAGGGGGCTCATGGCTACACCTTC. As protein: CASSSQGAHGYTF. V gene TRBV13 combines with J gene TRBJ1-2; TRBD1 aligns across 8 bases. CDR1 is PRHDT and CDR2 is FYEKMQ in the germline V gene (reference sequence). This CDR3 region has 13 residues. Trimming cost V 4 bases and J 6 bases; bases outside gene matches: 4.